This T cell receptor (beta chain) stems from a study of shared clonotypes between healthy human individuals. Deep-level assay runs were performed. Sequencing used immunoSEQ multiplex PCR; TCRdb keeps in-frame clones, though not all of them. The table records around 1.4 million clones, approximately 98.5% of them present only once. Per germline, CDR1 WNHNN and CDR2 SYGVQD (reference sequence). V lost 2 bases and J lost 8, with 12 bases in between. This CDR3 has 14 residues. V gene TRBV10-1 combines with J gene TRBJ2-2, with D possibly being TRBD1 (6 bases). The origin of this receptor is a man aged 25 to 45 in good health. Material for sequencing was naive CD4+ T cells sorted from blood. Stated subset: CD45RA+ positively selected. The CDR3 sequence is CASSEDRPSGELFF. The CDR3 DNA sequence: TGCGCCAGCAGTGAGGACAGGCCCTCGGGGGAGCTGTTTTTT.